Many counts were recorded for the clone carrying this TCR beta chain. The antigen remains undetermined. Libraries of TCR beta came from iRepertoire HTBI primers plus Arm-PCR of CDR3 regions. As handled by the study authors: Detected in the samples were approximately 58 TRBV and over twelve TRBJ segments. TCRdb itself ran the multiplex PCR reads through MiXCR, one entry per CDR3 protein. These V and J calls originate from TCRdb's pipeline instead of the authors' own analysis. This table holds about 470,000 distinct CDR3 sequences, under 25% found once. These data are taken from a study of regulatory T cells in long-lasting Graves disease. The V end lost 0 bases, the J end lost 4 bases, and 16 bases lay between the germline ends. CDR1 is DFQATT and CDR2 is SNEGSKA in the germline V gene (reference sequence). The CDR3 consists of 15 residues. Findings and caveats of the study: Study was limited to peripheral blood, excluding thyroid tissue.

Time point specified: persistent/refractory GD, antithyroid drugs over 5 years with positive TRAb. The TCR library was made from RNA extracted from PBMCs. The sequencing used peripheral blood mononuclear cells (PBMCs), collected when the disease was refractory, from a patient treated with antithyroid drugs. This clonotype was obtained from a female donor with Graves disease. V and J are TRBV20-1 and TRBJ2-7, with D possibly TRBD1 on 6 matching bases. The CDR3, as DNA: TGCAGTGCTAGAGACGCTACAGGGATCGGGTACGAGCAGTACTTC. Protein sequence: CSARDATGIGYEQYF.